This paragraph covers one T cell receptor beta chain sequence. Its antigen remains unidentified. The germline CDR1 and CDR2 sequences are SGDLS and YYNGEE. The CDR3 is 18 residues long. The junction had 17 bases not matched to a gene; V was cut back by 0 bases and J by 9 bases. This entry belongs to a study of blood T cells in healthy people across ages. Findings and caveats of the study: No one knew whether donors had CMV, which possibly confounded expanded clonotype changes.

Primers used in a second PCR of about 6 to 11 cycles were a sample-barcoded 5' primer and a J-beta primer mix. TCRdb passed the 5' RACE reads through MiXCR, listing each CDR3 protein once. This sample has about 600,000 distinct CDR3 sequences, with 45% to 55% found just once. The specimen was blood. The J gene is TRBJ2-1, the V gene TRBV9; 8 bases agree with TRBD2. This TCR came from a man older than 75 in good health. The chain's CDR3 is CASSVEPGRGGRTPEQFF. The DNA of the CDR3 is TGTGCCAGCAGCGTAGAACCAGGGCGTGGCGGGAGGACCCCTGAGCAGTTCTTC.